The sequence of this T cell receptor (beta chain) was determined in a study of T cell responses to AZD1222 COVID-19 vaccine. V lost 3 bases to trimming and J lost 2 bases, with 7 bases between them. The CDR3 spans 13 residues. CDR1 is LNHDA, CDR2 SQIVND, per germline (reference sequence). A note on this clone: Its antigen is as yet unknown.

This table comes from immunoSEQ multiplex PCR, and its TCRdb copy is limited to in-frame clones, with some not included. The data contain fewer than 150,000 clones, over 80% of them seen just once; the ten biggest clones take up roughly 7.9%. The study's findings and limits: Seropositive AZD1222 recipients at baseline numbered only 6 or 7. Repertoires were obtained solely post-peak T cell response. Donors skewed white British and female; clonal diversity was possibly underestimated. Spike-specific TCR breadth and depth were elevated following two AZD1222 doses.

The source is an adult who received the AZD1222 COVID-19 vaccine. Sequences were derived from peripheral blood, sampled 28 days after the second AZD1222 dose. This sequence joins TRBV19 and TRBJ1-1; D call uncertain. CDR3 protein: CASSIGQNTEAFF. The CDR3 nucleotides read TGTGCCAGTAGTATCGGCCAAAACACTGAAGCTTTCTTT.